This T cell receptor beta chain was recorded in a study of T-cell reconstitution after alpha-beta-depleted transplantation in children. Study-level points and caveats: Several hundred graft clones that had expanded were reportedly the source of alpha-beta T cells about two months after transplant. The origin of high day-60 TCRbeta diversity in some patients lay in surviving recipient T cells and thymic progenitors. One year post-transplant, T-cell counts and diversity were largely derived from T cells produced anew.

This clonotype has only a few counts. Its antigen is unidentified. Unique molecular identifiers were incorporated into the prepared TCRbeta library. TCRdb re-derived calls from the PCR reads in MiXCR, one entry per CDR3 protein. The table has approximately 500,000 distinct CDR3 sequences, roughly a tenth seen once. The V gene's germline CDR1 is DFQATT and CDR2 SNEGSKA (reference sequence). J lost 4 bases, V lost 3 bases, and 6 bases had no gene match. The CDR3 is made up of 14 amino acids. The gene calls are TRBV20-1 and TRBJ2-7; TRBD1 agrees at 10 bases. The sequence came from a child aged 2-15 years with inherited bone marrow failure, due to receive a stem cell transplant. This specimen was PBMCs, taken before TCRalphabeta/CD19-depleted stem cell transplant. CDR3 sequence: CSARTGGAWYEQYF. The CDR3 DNA follows: TGCAGTGCTAGGACAGGGGGCGCATGGTACGAGCAGTACTTC.